One and the same sample provided the 10 T cell receptor beta chains below, sequenced in a study of shared clonotypes between healthy human individuals. Generated by immunoSEQ multiplex PCR, the TCRdb table keeps only in-frame clones and is missing some. There are roughly 650,000 clones in the sample; about 95% occur only once, and roughly 0.1% lies in the top ten. CD45RO-negative cells were positively selected for CCR7, leaving out terminally differentiated effector memory CD45RA+ cells. The sequencing input was naive CD8+ T cells sorted from blood. The receptors here all came from a woman aged 30 to 39 in good health.

This chain uses TRBV19 with TRBJ2-7; D unresolved. Germline CDR1 reads LNHDA; CDR2 reads SQIVND (reference sequence). This CDR3 has 14 residues. Trimming pared 1 base from V and 0 bases from J, leaving 7 bases between. CDR3 residues: CASSIGHPSYEQYF. The CDR3 DNA reads as TGTGCCAGTAGTATAGGACACCCCTCCTACGAGCAGTACTTC.

The chain has TRBV14 and TRBJ1-2; D uncertain. Looked up from germline, CDR1 is SGHDN and CDR2 is FVKESK. CDR3 length equals 19 residues. With 5 bases removed from V and 2 bases from J, the gap between germline ends came to 27 bases. CDR3 sequence: CASSNSSRGVISLNYGYTF. For the CDR3, the DNA is TGTGCCAGCAGCAATAGCAGTCGGGGAGTGATATCCTTAAACTATGGCTACACCTTC.

The rearrangement joins TRBV12-5 to TRBJ2-1; 14 bases match TRBD2. Germline-derived CDR1 and CDR2 are LGHNT and FRNRAP. V was clipped by 7 bases and J by 5 bases; unmatched bases: 4. This CDR3 has 15 residues. In nucleotides, the CDR3 is TGTGCTAGTGCCGTGGGACTAGCGGGAGACAATGAGCAGTTCTTC. Encoded protein: CASAVGLAGDNEQFF.

This chain links TRBV10-1 with TRBJ2-1, with 9 nucleotides matching TRBD2. V dropped 8 bases and J dropped 8; count of bases not matched to a gene: 13. CDR1 is WNHNN and CDR2 is SYGVQD in the germline V gene (reference sequence). The CDR3 length is 15 residues. The CDR3: CASASSGSLSDEQFF. Written as DNA, the CDR3 is TGCGCCAGCGCAAGTAGCGGGAGTTTGTCCGATGAGCAGTTCTTC.

The chain employs TRBV4-1 and TRBJ2-7; D gene ambiguous. Trimming stripped 4 bases from V and 0 bases from J, with 10 bases between. Germline assignment: CDR1 MGHRA and CDR2 YSYEKL. CDR3 length: 14 amino acids. The CDR3 sequence: CASSLVPLSYEQYF. The CDR3 DNA reads as TGCGCCAGCAGCCTCGTTCCGCTCTCCTACGAGCAGTACTTC.

This rearrangement joins TRBV15 to TRBJ2-1, with 8 positions matching TRBD1. CDR1 LNHNV and CDR2 YYDKDF come from the germline V gene (reference sequence). This CDR3 region has 13 residues. The trim removed 4 bases at V and 6 bases at J, leaving 2 bases unmatched. Written as DNA, the CDR3 is TGTGCCACCAGCATCGACAGGGGCAATGAGCAGTTCTTC. This sequence encodes CATSIDRGNEQFF. The full variable domain, with the rest looked up from reference TRBV15 and TRBJ2-1, is DAMVIQNPRYQVTQFGKPVTLSCSQTLNHNVMYWYQQKSSQAPKLLFHYYDKDFNNEADTPDNFQSRRPNTSFCFLDIRSPGLGDTAMYLCATSIDRGNEQFFGPGTRLTVL.

This clone appeared a single time. The genes are TRBV4-1 and TRBJ2-7; perhaps TRBD2 as D (5 bases). CDR3 length: 17 amino acids. Trimming left V 2 bases short and J 4 bases short, with 21 bases between. Looked up from germline, CDR1 is MGHRA and CDR2 is YSYEKL. CDR3 nucleotides: TGCGCCAGCAGCCAAAACCGGGAAACAAACCCACCTTACGAGCAGTACTTC. Amino acid sequence: CASSQNRETNPPYEQYF.

The chain links TRBV7-6 to TRBJ2-3; D is possibly TRBD1 (6 bases). Germline V lookup: CDR1 SGHVS, CDR2 FNYEAQ. The CDR3 contains 16 residues. V was pared by 1 base and J by 0 bases, with 11 bases between. The CDR3 is CASSLEIGQSTDTQYF. In DNA form, the CDR3 reads TGTGCCAGCAGCTTAGAGATCGGACAGAGCACAGATACGCAGTATTTT. Looking up the rest from reference TRBV7-6 and TRBJ2-3 gives the full variable domain: GAGVSQSPRYKVTKRGQDVALRCDPISGHVSLYWYRQALGQGPEFLTYFNYEAQQDKSGLPNDRFSAERPEGSISTLTIQRTEQRDSAMYRCASSLEIGQSTDTQYFGPGTRLTVL.

This chain connects TRBV11-2 to TRBJ2-7; TRBD2 agrees at 12 bases. This CDR3 is 15 amino acids long. Germline V gives CDR1 SGHAT, CDR2 FQNNGV. Germline trimming cut 1 base from V and 7 bases from J; bases unmatched to any gene: 5. CDR3 loop: CASSLGLAGELEQYF. The CDR3 nucleotides read TGTGCCAGCAGCTTAGGACTAGCGGGAGAACTTGAGCAGTACTTC.

The rearrangement links TRBV6-5 to TRBJ2-1; 12 nucleotides line up with TRBD2. The CDR3 spans 16 residues. Germline CDR1 MNHEY, CDR2 SVGAGI. The trim removed 2 bases at V and 7 bases at J, leaving 6 bases unmatched. As DNA, the CDR3 is TGTGCCAGCAGTTACGAACTAGCGGGAGGAGTGAATGAGCAGTTCTTC. Its translation: CASSYELAGGVNEQFF.